Shown below are 14 T cell receptor beta chains from a single sample sequenced in a study of identical twins. TCRdb fed the 5' RACE reads into MiXCR, producing one record per CDR3 protein. The table lists about 920,000 distinct CDR3 sequences, roughly an eighth of them singletons. These data were also filed under a second study, of yellow fever vaccine responses in identical twins.

The sequencing input was PBMCs. These receptors came from a woman between 18 and 29 years old in good health.

There are a few counts of this clonotype. The chain recombines TRBV5-1 with TRBJ2-1; TRBD2 aligns across 9 bases. Trimming at V came to 0 bases and at J to 5 bases, leaving 3 bases not matched to a gene. There are 15 residues in the CDR3. Germline lookup yields CDR1 SGHRS and CDR2 YFSETQ. CDR3 sequence: CASSLVAGVDNEQFF. The CDR3 DNA is TGCGCCAGCAGCTTGGTAGCGGGAGTCGACAATGAGCAGTTCTTC.

This clonotype was detected ten times or more. The gene calls are TRBV18 and TRBJ1-1, with D perhaps TRBD1 (5 bases). Germline lookup yields CDR1 KGHSH and CDR2 LQKENI. The CDR3 loop spans 13 amino acids. V was shortened by 5 bases and J by 1 base, with 8 bases between the two germline ends. Written as DNA, the CDR3 is TGTGCCAGCTCATGGGACGGGAACACTGAAGCTTTCTTT. This gives the protein CASSWDGNTEAFF.

This clonotype showed up just a few times. This chain joins TRBV6-5 and TRBJ2-3; 11 bases fit TRBD2. The V gene end was trimmed by 2 bases and the J gene end by 3 bases; junction bases not matched to a gene: 7. The CDR3 spans 17 residues. Germline-derived CDR1 and CDR2 are MNHEY and SVGAGI. CDR3 residues: CASSYRLAGGGTDTQYF. CDR3 nucleotides: TGTGCCAGCAGTTACCGGTTAGCGGGGGGGGGGACAGATACGCAGTATTTT.

The CDR3 bases are TGTGCCAGCAGAAAGACAGGGGGGGACGGCTACACCTTC. It specifies CASRKTGGDGYTF. This chain joins TRBV6-1 and TRBJ1-2; 9 nucleotides agree with TRBD1. The CDR3 has 13 amino acids. CDR1 is MNHNS and CDR2 is SASEGT in the germline V gene. The ends lost 6 bases at V and 8 bases at J; junction bases unmatched: 7.

This clonotype was counted many times. The chain links TRBV6-2 or TRBV6-3 to TRBJ2-4; 10 bases are a match to TRBD2. The CDR3 is made up of 16 amino acids. Losses at the gene ends were 6 bases for V and 0 bases for J; bases not matched to a gene: 5. CDR1 is MNHEY and CDR2 is SVGEGT in the germline V gene. CDR3 DNA sequence: TGTGCCAGCAGCACGGGACTAGCGATAGCCAAAAACATTCAGTACTTC. Translation gives CASSTGLAIAKNIQYF.

The chain is built from TRBV11-2 and TRBJ2-7, with D uncertain. Trimming stripped 5 bases from V and 1 base from J, with 12 bases between. The CDR3 length is 14 residues. Per germline, CDR1 SGHAT and CDR2 FQNNGV. The CDR3 DNA reads TGTGCCAGCAGCCCGGTGCGGAGATCCTACGAGCAGTACTTC. Translating it yields CASSPVRRSYEQYF.

This clonotype was seen only a few times. The chain is built from TRBV7-2 and TRBJ2-1, with 8 bases identical to TRBD2. The germline V gene encodes CDR1 SGHTA and CDR2 FQGNSA. J lost 7 bases, V lost 1 base, and 9 bases had no gene match. This CDR3 is built from 16 residues. This CDR3 is CASSLVHPGGKNEQFF. CDR3 nucleotide sequence: TGTGCCAGCAGCTTAGTTCATCCGGGAGGGAAGAATGAGCAGTTCTTC. The full variable domain, its missing parts supplied by reference TRBV7-2 and TRBJ2-1, is GAGVSQSPSNKVTEKGKDVELRCDPISGHTALYWYRQSLGQGLEFLIYFQGNSAPDKSGLPSDRFSAERTGGSVSTLTIQRTQQEDSAVYLCASSLVHPGGKNEQFFGPGTRLTVL.

The rearrangement links TRBV29-1 to TRBJ2-7, with 10 bases that match TRBD2. Per germline, CDR1 SQVTM and CDR2 ANQGSEA. CDR3 length: 15 amino acids. V lost 2 bases and J lost 5; bases outside the gene matches: 9. DNA of the CDR3: TGCAGCGTTGAAACCCTAGCGGGAGCCAACAACGAGCAGTACTTC. It specifies CSVETLAGANNEQYF.

V gene TRBV18 combines with J gene TRBJ2-7, with TRBD2 identical over 7 bases. CDR1 and CDR2 (germline): KGHSH, LQKENI. The CDR3 runs to 18 residues. V shed 0 bases, J shed 5 bases, and the junction held 16 bases outside the gene matches. CDR3 sequence reads: CASSPPSGFAAGFNEQYF. DNA of the CDR3: TGTGCCAGCTCACCACCCTCCGGGTTTGCAGCGGGATTTAACGAGCAGTACTTC.

This clonotype has a handful of counts. V usage is TRBV7-9 and J usage is TRBJ2-4; tentatively, D is TRBD2 (6 bases). The CDR3 sequence is 17 residues long. Between the trimmed V and J ends, which lost 10 bases and 0 bases, there was a span of 22 bases. The V gene's germline CDR1 is SEHNR and CDR2 FQNEAQ (reference sequence). CDR3 in amino acids: CATDGSGFYVAKNIQYF. The DNA for the CDR3 is TGTGCCACCGACGGGAGCGGGTTTTATGTAGCCAAAAACATTCAGTACTTC.

The CDR3 here is CASSHRLLGTGGFGDTGELFF. CDR3 DNA sequence: TGCGCCAGCAGCCATCGACTACTAGGGACAGGGGGCTTTGGAGACACCGGGGAGCTGTTTTTT. The chain has TRBV4-1 and TRBJ2-2; 12 nucleotides match TRBD1. Germline trimming cut 3 bases from V and 3 bases from J; bases unmatched to any gene: 17. The CDR3 extends over 21 amino acids. CDR1 is MGHRA and CDR2 is YSYEKL in the germline V gene.

This clonotype has ten or more counts. No DNA is shown, since the ends of the CDR3 on it are uncertain; the CDR3 is the one TCRdb lists. This chain joins TRBV12-3 or TRBV12-4 and TRBJ1-2; the tabulated D call, TRBD1, remains unverified against the DNA. The CDR3 is 14 amino acids long, termini counted. The CDR3 spells CASSFGAGAYGYTF.

This chain joins TRBV7-9 and TRBJ1-4; no firm D call. The CDR3 sequence is 15 residues long. The V gene lost 5 bases and the J gene lost 15 bases, with 25 bases spanning the gap. From germline, CDR1 is SEHNR and CDR2 FQNEAQ (reference sequence). CDR3 in DNA: TGTGCCAGCAGCCAGCCGGGATGGACCAATGAACGGATGTTTTTT. Translating it yields CASSQPGWTNERMFF.

The rearrangement uses TRBV6-1 and TRBJ2-7; possible D gene TRBD2, 6 bases. CDR3 length: 13 amino acids. CDR1 and CDR2 (germline): MNHNS, SASEGT. The germline V and J ends were trimmed by 11 bases and 2 bases, with 16 bases remaining between them. The CDR3 loop reads CACAREVPYEQYV. CDR3 in DNA: TGTGCCTGCGCCAGGGAGGTCCCCTACGAGCAGTACGTC.